This TCR beta chain was recovered during a study of identical twins. This clonotype was detected only a few times. V lost 0 bases to trimming and J lost 7 bases, with 22 bases between them. Germline loops: CDR1 SGHKS, CDR2 YYEKEE (reference sequence). This CDR3 has 17 residues. TCRdb redid the calling of the 5' RACE reads with MiXCR, one entry per CDR3 protein. This table has about 260,000 distinct CDR3 sequences, roughly 7% appearing once. The sample was also reused in another study, on yellow fever vaccine responses in identical twins.

Sample: memory (CD45RO+) T cells sorted from blood. This TCR derives from a young woman in good health. The chain combines TRBV5-5 with TRBJ2-5; unclear D gene. CDR3 in amino acids: CASSLAVIRTLPGTQYF. The CDR3 bases are TGTGCCAGCAGCTTGGCCGTTATCAGAACCTTGCCGGGGACCCAGTACTTC.